Following are 24 T cell receptor beta chains from one sample sequenced in a study of blood T cell repertoires in COVID-19. Here immunoSEQ multiplex PCR was the method, and the copy in TCRdb shows in-frame clones only, minus some. Here the sample spans about 120,000 clones, about 86% being singletons. The specimen sequenced was peripheral blood. All receptors derive from a woman aged 45-65 years with acute or convalescent COVID-19.

This clone was seen repeatedly, ten times or more. V usage is TRBV28 and J usage is TRBJ1-1; tentative D call: TRBD1 (6 bases). V lost 3 bases and J lost 3, with 17 bases in between. Germline CDR1 reads MDHEN; CDR2 reads SYDVKM. The CDR3 totals 16 residues. The CDR3 sequence: CASSLGAARVHTEAFF. Here the CDR3 DNA reads TGTGCCAGCAGTTTGGGGGCAGCCCGAGTTCACACTGAAGCTTTCTTT. The whole variable domain, remainder taken from reference TRBV28 and TRBJ1-1, is DVKVTQSSRYLVKRTGEKVFLECVQDMDHENMFWYRQDPGLGLRLIYFSYDVKMKEKGDIPEGYSVSREKKERFSLILESASTNQTSMYLCASSLGAARVHTEAFFGQGTRLTVV.

The chain couples TRBV10-3 to TRBJ1-1, with 7 bases aligning to TRBD1. V trimming: 10 bases; J trimming: 3 bases; junction bases outside the gene matches: 5. This CDR3 contains 12 residues. Per the germline V gene, CDR1 is ENHRY and CDR2 is SYGVKD. The CDR3 region is CATRTGDTEAFF. CDR3 bases: TGTGCCACAAGGACAGGAGACACTGAAGCTTTCTTT.

The V gene is TRBV3-1 (or the pseudogene TRBV3-2), the J gene TRBJ2-3, with D perhaps TRBD1 (5 bases). The CDR3 is made up of 14 amino acids. V was trimmed by 4 bases and J by 9 bases, leaving 17 bases between them. Germline V lookup: CDR1 LGHDT, CDR2 YNNKEL (reference sequence). CDR3 coding DNA: TGTGCCAGCAGCCCGACAGAGGTGAGGCGGACGCAGTATTTT. This sequence encodes CASSPTEVRRTQYF.

A single count supports this clone. This sequence joins TRBV11-2 and TRBJ1-2, with a possible D match to TRBD1 (5 bases). The V end was cut by 2 bases, the J end by 6 bases, with 13 bases between. The V gene's germline CDR1 is SGHAT and CDR2 FQNNGV. The CDR3 spans 14 residues. CDR3 amino acids: CASSLNGGSDGYTF. CDR3 nucleotide sequence: TGTGCCAGCAGCTTAAACGGGGGGTCAGATGGCTACACCTTC.

The chain couples TRBV11-2 to TRBJ2-2; the match to TRBD2 covers 7 bases. The CDR3 runs 14 residues. The germline V gene encodes CDR1 SGHAT and CDR2 FQNNGV. V was pared by 4 bases and J by 4 bases, with 3 bases of the junction left unmatched. The CDR3 nucleotides read TGTGCCAGCAGCTCCCCGGGGGGCACCGGGGAGCTGTTTTTT. Protein product: CASSSPGGTGELFF. The variable domain in full, completed from reference TRBV11-2 and TRBJ2-2, reads EAGVAQSPRYKIIEKRQSVAFWCNPISGHATLYWYQQILGQGPKLLIQFQNNGVVDDSQLPKDRFSAERLKGVDSTLKIQPAKLEDSAVYLCASSSPGGTGELFFGEGSRLTVL.

CDR3 nucleotide sequence: TGTGCCAGCAGCCCCTTAGCGGGGGCCCCCACAGATACGCAGTATTTT. Translated, it gives CASSPLAGAPTDTQYF. The V and J genes are TRBV7-6 and TRBJ2-3; 9 nucleotides agree with TRBD2. Germline V gene lookup returns CDR1 SGHVS and CDR2 FNYEAQ. This CDR3 is 16 amino acids long. Germline trimming cut 5 bases from V and 2 bases from J; bases unmatched to any gene: 8. The whole variable domain, filled in from reference TRBV7-6 and TRBJ2-3, reads GAGVSQSPRYKVTKRGQDVALRCDPISGHVSLYWYRQALGQGPEFLTYFNYEAQQDKSGLPNDRFSAERPEGSISTLTIQRTEQRDSAMYRCASSPLAGAPTDTQYFGPGTRLTVL.

This sequence joins TRBV7-6 and TRBJ1-4; perhaps TRBD1 as D (6 bases). Germline CDR1 SGHVS, CDR2 FNYEAQ. Deletions cut 2 bases from V and 8 bases from J, with 18 bases between. There are 16 residues in the CDR3. CDR3 DNA sequence: TGTGCCAGCAGCTTAAAAGTTCGACAGGATCCCGAAAAACTGTTTTTT. This encodes CASSLKVRQDPEKLFF.

The CDR3 DNA follows: TGTGCCAGCAGCCCCGCGGAGAATTACAATGAGCAGTTCTTC. Translated, it gives CASSPAENYNEQFF. The chain is built from TRBV7-2 and TRBJ2-1; D gene unclear. This CDR3 contains 14 residues. Trimming removed 5 bases at V and 4 bases at J, with 12 bases between. The germline CDR1 and CDR2 sequences are SGHTA and FQGNSA. Filled out from reference TRBV7-2 and TRBJ2-1, the complete variable domain reads GAGVSQSPSNKVTEKGKDVELRCDPISGHTALYWYRQSLGQGLEFLIYFQGNSAPDKSGLPSDRFSAERTGGSVSTLTIQRTQQEDSAVYLCASSPAENYNEQFFGPGTRLTVL.

V gene TRBV7-9 combines with J gene TRBJ2-4; tentative D call: TRBD1 (7 bases). The CDR3 length is 17 residues. Per germline, CDR1 SEHNR and CDR2 FQNEAQ (reference sequence). Trimming took off 1 base at V and 0 bases at J, with 13 bases between the two ends. CDR3 DNA: TGTGCCAGCAGCTTAGGGCAGGGGGGTCTAGCCAAAAACATTCAGTACTTC. This translates into CASSLGQGGLAKNIQYF.

The rearrangement links TRBV5-1 to TRBJ2-7; no definite D call. Germline V CDR1 and CDR2: SGHRS, YFSETQ. Deletions cut 3 bases from V and 4 bases from J, with 8 bases between. The CDR3 covers 12 residues. The CDR3 is CASSSGAYEQYF. Written as DNA, the CDR3 is TGCGCCAGCAGCTCTGGAGCGTACGAGCAGTACTTC.

The chain combines TRBV30 with TRBJ1-2; TRBD1 agrees at 7 bases. There are 14 residues in the CDR3. The ends lost 2 bases at V and 8 bases at J; junction bases unmatched: 11. Germline V gives CDR1 GTSNPN, CDR2 SVGIG (reference sequence). CDR3 DNA sequence: TGTGCCTGGAGTTGGGTTGAGGGGGCGGACGGCTACACCTTC. The encoded protein is CAWSWVEGADGYTF.

The gene calls are TRBV10-3 and TRBJ2-7; 9 bases are shared with TRBD2. V trimming: 2 bases; J trimming: 6 bases; junction bases outside the gene matches: 8. This CDR3 has 15 residues. Germline V gene lookup returns CDR1 ENHRY and CDR2 SYGVKD. The CDR3 spells CAISESGGGAFEQYF. CDR3 nucleotides: TGTGCCATCAGTGAGAGTGGCGGGGGGGCGTTCGAGCAGTACTTC.

The gene calls are TRBV18 and TRBJ2-7, with TRBD2 identical over 8 bases. The CDR3 is 15 residues long. The V gene's germline CDR1 is KGHSH and CDR2 LQKENI. Losses at the gene ends were 3 bases for V and 4 bases for J; bases not matched to a gene: 8. CDR3 amino acids: CASSPPAGGSYEQYF. In DNA, the CDR3 is TGTGCCAGCTCACCCCCGGCGGGGGGATCGTACGAGCAGTACTTC.

The rearrangement uses TRBV2 and TRBJ1-2, with D possibly being TRBD1 (5 bases). V was pared by 11 bases and J by 6 bases, with 16 bases between. The CDR3 length is 12 residues. CDR1 is SNHLY and CDR2 is FYNNEI in the germline V gene. This chain's CDR3 is CAPFGHSDGYTF. DNA of the CDR3: TGTGCCCCCTTTGGACATAGTGATGGCTACACCTTC.

The V gene is TRBV30, the J gene TRBJ1-4; D not resolved. The CDR3 has 14 amino acids. Trimming removed 0 bases from V and 6 bases from J, with 11 bases in between. Germline V gives CDR1 GTSNPN, CDR2 SVGIG (reference sequence). This CDR3 is CAWSVGMRHEKLFF. DNA for the CDR3: TGTGCCTGGAGTGTCGGGATGCGGCATGAAAAACTGTTTTTT.

The V call is TRBV19, the J call TRBJ2-3; TRBD2 matches at 11 bases. The V segment lost 5 bases and the J segment 3 bases; nucleotides outside the gene matches: 7. Per germline, CDR1 LNHDA and CDR2 SQIVND (reference sequence). The CDR3 runs to 16 residues. This CDR3 reads CASSLLAGDPTDTQYF. The CDR3 DNA is TGTGCCAGTAGTCTACTAGCGGGAGATCCTACAGATACGCAGTATTTT.

The CDR3 DNA reads as TGTGCCAGCAGTCTCGATTACGGGACATTGAACACTGAAGCTTTCTTT. Its protein product is CASSLDYGTLNTEAFF. The chain employs TRBV7-9 and TRBJ1-1; D is possibly TRBD1 (6 bases). This CDR3 region has 16 residues. CDR1 and CDR2 (germline): SEHNR, FQNEAQ (reference sequence). Trimming shortened V by 6 bases and J by 0 bases, and 17 bases separated the two germline ends.

The V call is TRBV5-1, the J call TRBJ2-2, with TRBD1 matching over 7 bases. Germline-derived CDR1 and CDR2 are SGHRS and YFSETQ. V shed 4 bases and J 6 bases; nucleotides not matched to a gene: 6. The CDR3 has 14 residues. The CDR3 reads CASSMTGRAGELFF. Written as DNA, the CDR3 is TGCGCCAGCAGCATGACAGGGCGGGCCGGGGAGCTGTTTTTT.

Comments on this clone: The sample has other DNA sequences that encode this CDR3 too. The chain carries TRBV11-2 and TRBJ2-5; TRBD1 agrees at 7 bases. CDR1 and CDR2 from the germline V gene are SGHAT and FQNNGV. The V and J ends lost 5 bases and 2 bases, in that order; junction bases with no gene match: 5. The CDR3 loop spans 14 amino acids. CDR3 DNA sequence: TGTGCCAGCAGCCGCCGGGACAGTCAAGAGACCCAGTACTTC. Protein product: CASSRRDSQETQYF.

The V gene is TRBV6-5, the J gene TRBJ2-7; TRBD2 is a possible D gene (6 bases). This CDR3 is built from 14 residues. Germline-derived CDR1 and CDR2 are MNHEY and SVGAGI. Deletions cut 10 bases from V and 0 bases from J, with 16 bases between. CDR3: CATMEGPISYEQYF. DNA of the CDR3: TGTGCCACGATGGAGGGACCCATCTCCTACGAGCAGTACTTC.

This CDR3 is CASSIATGTEAFF. The CDR3 DNA reads TGTGCCAGCAGCATCGCAACCGGGACAGAAGCTTTCTTT. The chain joins TRBV7-9 to TRBJ1-1; tentative D call: TRBD1 (6 bases). The germline V gene has CDR1 SEHNR and CDR2 FQNEAQ (reference sequence). V dropped 5 bases and J dropped 8 bases, with 15 bases sitting between them. This CDR3 spans 13 amino acids.

The chain is built from TRBV5-1 and TRBJ2-7; TRBD2 agrees at 7 bases. Near its end, the DNA agrees better with TRBJ2-5, so the J call may be wrong. This CDR3 comprises 17 residues. CDR1 and CDR2 from the germline V gene are SGHRS and YFSETQ. The CDR3 sequence is CASSQGRAAGLQETQYF. In nucleotides, the CDR3 is TGCGCCAGCAGCCAGGGCAGGGCAGCGGGGCTCCAAGAGACCCAGTACTTC.

CDR3: CASSESSITQYF. CDR3 DNA sequence: TGTGCCAGCAGTGAAAGTAGTATTACGCAGTATTTT. The J gene is TRBJ2-3, the V gene TRBV2, with D unresolved. This CDR3 contains 12 residues. Germline assignment: CDR1 SNHLY and CDR2 FYNNEI. V was pared by 2 bases and J by 8 bases, with 8 bases between. The variable domain in full, with the rest retrieved from reference TRBV2 and TRBJ2-3, is EPEVTQTPSHQVTQMGQEVILRCVPISNHLYFYWYRQILGQKVEFLVSFYNNEISEKSEIFDDQFSVERPDGSNFTLKIRSTKLEDSAMYFCASSESSITQYFGPGTRLTVL.

J is TRBJ1-2 and V is TRBV4-3; TRBD1 might be the D (5 bases). The CDR3 sequence is 14 residues long. With 0 bases removed from V and 8 bases from J, the gap between germline ends came to 13 bases. The germline V gene encodes CDR1 LGHNA and CDR2 YSLEER. The CDR3, as DNA: TGCGCCAGCAGCCAAGACCCCAGGGTAAGCGGCTACACCTTC. Translated: CASSQDPRVSGYTF.